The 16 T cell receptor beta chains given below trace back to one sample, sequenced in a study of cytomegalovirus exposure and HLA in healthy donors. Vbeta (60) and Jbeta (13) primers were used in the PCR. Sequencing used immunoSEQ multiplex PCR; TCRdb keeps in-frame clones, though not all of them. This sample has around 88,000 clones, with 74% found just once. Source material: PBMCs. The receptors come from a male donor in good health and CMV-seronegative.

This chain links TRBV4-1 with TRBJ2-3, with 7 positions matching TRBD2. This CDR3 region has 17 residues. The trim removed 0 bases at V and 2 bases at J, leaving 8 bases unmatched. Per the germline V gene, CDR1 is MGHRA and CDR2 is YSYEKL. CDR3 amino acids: CASSQDRLAGLTDTQYF. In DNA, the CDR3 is TGCGCCAGCAGCCAAGATCGGTTAGCGGGCCTCACAGATACGCAGTATTTT.

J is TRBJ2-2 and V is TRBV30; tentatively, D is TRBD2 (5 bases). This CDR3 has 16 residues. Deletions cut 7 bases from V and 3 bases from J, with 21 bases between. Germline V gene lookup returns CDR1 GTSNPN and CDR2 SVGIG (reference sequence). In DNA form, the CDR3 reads TGTGCCTTCTCACCTTATAGCGCGGTCGACACCGGGGAGCTGTTTTTT. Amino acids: CAFSPYSAVDTGELFF.

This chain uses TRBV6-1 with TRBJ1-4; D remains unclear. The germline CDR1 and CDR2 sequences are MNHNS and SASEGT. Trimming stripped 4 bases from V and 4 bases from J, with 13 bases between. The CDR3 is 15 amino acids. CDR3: CASSVDGRYNEKLFF. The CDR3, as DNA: TGTGCCAGCAGTGTCGACGGGAGATATAATGAAAAACTGTTTTTT.

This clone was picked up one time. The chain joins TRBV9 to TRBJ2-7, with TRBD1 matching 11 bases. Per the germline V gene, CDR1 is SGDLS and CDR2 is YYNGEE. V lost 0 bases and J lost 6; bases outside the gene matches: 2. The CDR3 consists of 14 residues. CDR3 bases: TGTGCCAGCAGCGTAGGTGGGACAGGGGGCGAGCAGTACTTC. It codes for CASSVGGTGGEQYF.

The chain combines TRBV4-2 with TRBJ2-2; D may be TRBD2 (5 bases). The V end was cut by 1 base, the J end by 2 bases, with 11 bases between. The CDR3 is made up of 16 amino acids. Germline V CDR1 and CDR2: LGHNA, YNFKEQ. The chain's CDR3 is CASSQVGGPNTGELFF. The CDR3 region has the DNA TGTGCCAGCAGCCAAGTTGGCGGGCCTAACACCGGGGAGCTGTTTTTT.

The CDR3 DNA follows: TGTGCCAGCAGCTTCTTTACGGGAGGCCGGGGCACCGGGGAGCTGTTTTTT. Translation gives CASSFFTGGRGTGELFF. This rearrangement joins TRBV7-9 to TRBJ2-2, with TRBD2 matching over 7 bases. Germline lookup yields CDR1 SEHNR and CDR2 FQNEAQ (reference sequence). This CDR3 has 17 residues. J lost 4 bases, V lost 3 bases, and 11 bases had no gene match. The whole variable domain, filled in from reference TRBV7-9 and TRBJ2-2, reads DTGVSQNPRHKITKRGQNVTFRCDPISEHNRLYWYRQTLGQGPEFLTYFQNEAQLEKSRLLSDRFSAERPKGSFSTLEIQRTEQGDSAMYLCASSFFTGGRGTGELFFGEGSRLTVL.

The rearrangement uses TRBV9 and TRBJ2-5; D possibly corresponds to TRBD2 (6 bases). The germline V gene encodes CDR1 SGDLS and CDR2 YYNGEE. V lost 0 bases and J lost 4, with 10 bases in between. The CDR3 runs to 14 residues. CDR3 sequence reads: CASSVAGEGETQYF. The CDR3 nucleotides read TGTGCCAGCAGCGTAGCGGGAGAGGGAGAGACCCAGTACTTC.

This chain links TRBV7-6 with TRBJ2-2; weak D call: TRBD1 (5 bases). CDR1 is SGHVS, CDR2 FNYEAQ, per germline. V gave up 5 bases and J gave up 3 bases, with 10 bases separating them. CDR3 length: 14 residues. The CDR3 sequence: CASSVTGYTGELFF. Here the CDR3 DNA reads TGTGCCAGCAGCGTCACAGGATACACCGGGGAGCTGTTTTTT.

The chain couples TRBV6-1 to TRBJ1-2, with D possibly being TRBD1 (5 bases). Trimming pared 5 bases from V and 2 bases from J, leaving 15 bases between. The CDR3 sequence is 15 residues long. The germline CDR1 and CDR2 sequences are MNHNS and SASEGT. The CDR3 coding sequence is TGTGCCAGCAGTATGGGCAGGGTGTCAAACTATGGCTACACCTTC. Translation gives CASSMGRVSNYGYTF.

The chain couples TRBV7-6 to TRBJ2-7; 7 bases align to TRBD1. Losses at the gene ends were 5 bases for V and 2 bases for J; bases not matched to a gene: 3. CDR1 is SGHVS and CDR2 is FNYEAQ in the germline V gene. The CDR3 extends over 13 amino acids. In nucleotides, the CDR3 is TGTGCCAGCAGCCCGGGACAGACCTACGAGCAGTACTTC. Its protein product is CASSPGQTYEQYF.

CDR3 amino acids: CASTEQPTYEQYF. CDR3 DNA: TGTGCCAGCACTGAACAGCCAACCTACGAGCAGTACTTC. The chain carries TRBV6-4 and TRBJ2-7, with D unclear. Germline loops: CDR1 MRHNA, CDR2 SNTAGT. The length of the CDR3 is 13 residues. The ends were cut back, 7 bases at V and 2 bases at J, with 12 bases in the middle.

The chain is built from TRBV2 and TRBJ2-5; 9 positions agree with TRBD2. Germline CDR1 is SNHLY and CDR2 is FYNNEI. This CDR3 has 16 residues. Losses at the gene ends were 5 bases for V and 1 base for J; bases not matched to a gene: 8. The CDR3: CASSPLSGRGQETQYF. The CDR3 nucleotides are TGTGCCAGCAGTCCTCTTAGCGGGAGAGGCCAAGAGACCCAGTACTTC.

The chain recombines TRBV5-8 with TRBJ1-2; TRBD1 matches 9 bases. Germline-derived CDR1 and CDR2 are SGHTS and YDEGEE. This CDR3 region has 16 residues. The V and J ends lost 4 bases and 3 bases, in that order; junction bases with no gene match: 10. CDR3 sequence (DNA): TGTGCCAGCAGCGAGGGACAGGGCGGATATCACTATGGCTACACCTTC. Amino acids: CASSEGQGGYHYGYTF.

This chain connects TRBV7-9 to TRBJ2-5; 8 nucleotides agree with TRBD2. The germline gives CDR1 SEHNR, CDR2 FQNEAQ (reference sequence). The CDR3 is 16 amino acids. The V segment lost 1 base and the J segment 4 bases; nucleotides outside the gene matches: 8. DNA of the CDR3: TGTGCCAGCAGCTTAGTCGGGAGCGGGAGTGGAGAGACCCAGTACTTC. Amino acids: CASSLVGSGSGETQYF.

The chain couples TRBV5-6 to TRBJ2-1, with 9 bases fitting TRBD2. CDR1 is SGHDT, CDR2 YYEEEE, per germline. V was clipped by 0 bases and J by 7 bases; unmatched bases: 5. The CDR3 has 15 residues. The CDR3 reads CASSLAGLASNEQFF. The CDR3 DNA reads TGTGCCAGCAGCTTGGCAGGACTAGCGAGTAATGAGCAGTTCTTC.

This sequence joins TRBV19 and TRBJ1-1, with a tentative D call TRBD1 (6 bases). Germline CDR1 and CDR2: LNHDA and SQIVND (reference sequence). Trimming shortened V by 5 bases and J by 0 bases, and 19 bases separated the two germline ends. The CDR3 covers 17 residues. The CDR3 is CASSLRTAGIMNTEAFF. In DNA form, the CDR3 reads TGTGCCAGTAGTCTCCGGACAGCGGGGATTATGAACACTGAAGCTTTCTTT.